A single sample is the source of the 20 T cell receptor beta chains below, sequenced in a study of shared clonotypes between healthy human individuals. Only in-frame clones appear in the TCRdb table, and some are missing; sequencing was by immunoSEQ multiplex PCR. The sample holds a few million clones; almost 96% are singletons and the top ten take 0.1% to 0.15%. Material: naive CD4+ T cells sorted from blood. Subset of the sample: CD45RA+ positively selected. These receptors originate from a young man in good health.

In regard to this clone: Other DNA sequences of this sample code for an identical CDR3. The chain links TRBV11-2 to TRBJ1-2, with D maybe TRBD1 (5 bases). Deletions cut 0 bases from V and 7 bases from J, with 9 bases between. The CDR3 totals 13 residues. CDR1 SGHAT and CDR2 FQNNGV come from the germline V gene. CDR3 nucleotide sequence: TGTGCCAGCAGCTTAGAGGGGCGCGGTGGCTACACCTTC. This encodes CASSLEGRGGYTF.

The rearrangement links TRBV5-1 to TRBJ2-5, with D perhaps TRBD2 (6 bases). V lost 7 bases, J lost 2 bases, and 18 bases lay in between. CDR1 and CDR2 from the germline V gene are SGHRS and YFSETQ. CDR3 length: 15 residues. The CDR3 nucleotides read TGCGCCAGCGCCCATGGAGGGGCGGGACAAGAGACCCAGTACTTC. It translates to CASAHGGAGQETQYF.

The rearrangement links TRBV4-2 to TRBJ2-5; TRBD1 matches 7 bases. This CDR3 comprises 15 residues. The germline V gene encodes CDR1 LGHNA and CDR2 YNFKEQ. Losses at the gene ends were 1 base for V and 4 bases for J; bases not matched to a gene: 6. CDR3 residues: CASSQVEGAGETQYF. The CDR3 DNA is TGTGCCAGCAGCCAAGTTGAGGGGGCGGGAGAGACCCAGTACTTC.

The chain joins TRBV2 to TRBJ2-5; 10 bases align to TRBD1. This CDR3 contains 14 residues. Germline loops: CDR1 SNHLY, CDR2 FYNNEI. The ends lost 10 bases at V and 4 bases at J; junction bases unmatched: 9. The CDR3 DNA reads TGTGCCACCAGACAGGGGGCGTTGGTAGAGACCCAGTACTTC. Residues: CATRQGALVETQYF. Full variable domain (remainder filled in from reference TRBV2 and TRBJ2-5): EPEVTQTPSHQVTQMGQEVILRCVPISNHLYFYWYRQILGQKVEFLVSFYNNEISEKSEIFDDQFSVERPDGSNFTLKIRSTKLEDSAMYFCATRQGALVETQYFGPGTRLLVL.

V is TRBV10-3 and J is TRBJ2-7; D may be TRBD2 (6 bases). The V and J ends lost 11 bases and 12 bases respectively, with 23 bases between them. CDR1 and CDR2 (germline): ENHRY, SYGVKD. This CDR3 region has 12 residues. The CDR3 nucleotides are TGTGCCGTACAATCGGGGGTCCGGGAGAGGTACTTC. Translating gives CAVQSGVRERYF.

A remark on this clone: At the DNA level, this CDR3 is encoded by other sequences in the same sample as well. The chain joins TRBV28 to TRBJ2-7, with D possibly being TRBD1 or TRBD2 (5 bases each). The CDR3 runs to 15 residues. The V and J ends lost 3 bases and 1 base respectively, with 13 bases between them. Germline lookup yields CDR1 MDHEN and CDR2 SYDVKM. The CDR3 reads CASSFGDRVSYEQYF. CDR3 DNA sequence: TGTGCCAGCAGTTTTGGGGACCGGGTGTCCTACGAGCAGTACTTC.

The chain employs TRBV5-4 and TRBJ1-5; D remains ambiguous. The CDR3 is 13 amino acids. Looked up from germline, CDR1 is SGHNT and CDR2 is YYREEE (reference sequence). Between the trimmed V and J ends, which lost 0 bases and 9 bases, there was a span of 10 bases. CDR3 amino acids: CASSLDPSGPQHF. The CDR3 DNA reads as TGTGCCAGCAGCTTGGACCCCTCAGGGCCCCAGCATTTT.

The rearrangement uses TRBV2 and TRBJ1-5, with no clear D. The germline CDR1 and CDR2 sequences are SNHLY and FYNNEI. The CDR3 runs to 14 residues. V was cut by 3 bases and J by 1 base, with 7 bases left in between. As DNA, the CDR3 is TGTGCCAGCAGTGAGGTACAGAGCAATCAGCCCCAGCATTTT. This codes for CASSEVQSNQPQHF.

The chain joins TRBV5-5 to TRBJ1-2; TRBD1 might be the D (5 bases). Trimming pared 4 bases from V and 8 bases from J, leaving 21 bases between. The CDR3 runs 15 residues. Germline loops: CDR1 SGHKS, CDR2 YYEKEE (reference sequence). Written as DNA, the CDR3 is TGTGCCAGCAGCCTGGGGGTTCTTCTTGTAGGCGGCTACACCTTC. Translating gives CASSLGVLLVGGYTF. Together with reference TRBV5-5 and TRBJ1-2, the CDR3 gives the full variable domain: DAGVTQSPTHLIKTRGQQVTLRCSPISGHKSVSWYQQVLGQGPQFIFQYYEKEERGRGNFPDRFSARQFPNYSSELNVNALLLGDSALYLCASSLGVLLVGGYTFGSGTRLTVV.

The rearrangement links TRBV2 to TRBJ1-1; a weak D match, TRBD1 (5 bases). The CDR3 is 15 amino acids. Germline-derived CDR1 and CDR2 are SNHLY and FYNNEI. With 7 bases removed from V and 4 bases from J, the gap between germline ends came to 19 bases. CDR3 bases: TGTGCCAGCACAAACCAGGGTAAGGCAGGCACTGAAGCTTTCTTT. It specifies CASTNQGKAGTEAFF. The variable domain in full, with the rest retrieved from reference TRBV2 and TRBJ1-1, is EPEVTQTPSHQVTQMGQEVILRCVPISNHLYFYWYRQILGQKVEFLVSFYNNEISEKSEIFDDQFSVERPDGSNFTLKIRSTKLEDSAMYFCASTNQGKAGTEAFFGQGTRLTVV.

J is TRBJ2-2 and V is TRBV27; 9 nucleotides agree with TRBD2. This CDR3 has 14 amino acids. Trimming took 3 bases from V and 8 from J; bases not matched to a gene: 4. Germline-derived CDR1 and CDR2 are MNHEY and SMNVEV (reference sequence). CDR3 bases: TGTGCCAGCAGTTTGCGGGAGGGCTTAGGGGAGCTGTTTTTT. Encoded protein: CASSLREGLGELFF.

The rearrangement links TRBV7-2 to TRBJ1-1; 7 bases map to TRBD1. Germline V gene data show CDR1 as SGHTA and CDR2 as FQGNSA. This CDR3 comprises 13 residues. Unmatched junction bases numbered 11, after V lost 11 bases and J lost 5 bases. CDR3 DNA: TGTGCCGGAGGGGTACAGGGGACAACTGAAGCTTTCTTT. Encoded protein: CAGGVQGTTEAFF. Full variable domain (outside the CDR3, taken from reference TRBV7-2 and TRBJ1-1): GAGVSQSPSNKVTEKGKDVELRCDPISGHTALYWYRQSLGQGLEFLIYFQGNSAPDKSGLPSDRFSAERTGGSVSTLTIQRTQQEDSAVYLCAGGVQGTTEAFFGQGTRLTVV.

The chain couples TRBV7-9 to TRBJ1-5; TRBD1 matches 9 bases. Germline V gene sequence: CDR1 SEHNR, CDR2 FQNEAQ (reference sequence). The CDR3 sequence is 17 residues long. Unmatched junction bases numbered 7, after V lost 1 base and J lost 3 bases. The chain's CDR3 is CASSLGLRDRDNQPQHF. Written as DNA, the CDR3 is TGTGCCAGCAGCTTAGGATTGAGGGACAGGGACAATCAGCCCCAGCATTTT.

The chain is built from TRBV2 and TRBJ1-2, with D uncertain. CDR3 length: 12 residues. Germline V gene lookup returns CDR1 SNHLY and CDR2 FYNNEI. V was cut by 5 bases and J by 4 bases, with 8 bases left in between. The CDR3 protein is CASSRASYGYTF. CDR3 DNA: TGTGCCAGCAGTAGGGCCAGCTATGGCTACACCTTC.

The gene calls are TRBV5-1 and TRBJ1-1; D is undetermined. The CDR3 length is 12 residues. Trimming left V 5 bases short and J 1 base short, with 6 bases between. Germline V CDR1 and CDR2: SGHRS, YFSETQ. CDR3 amino acids: CASRDGNTEAFF. As DNA, the CDR3 is TGCGCCAGCAGGGACGGGAACACTGAAGCTTTCTTT.

The chain joins TRBV5-6 to TRBJ2-6, with D possibly TRBD2 on 5 matching bases. Trimming stripped 2 bases from V and 0 bases from J, with 15 bases between. Germline lookup yields CDR1 SGHDT and CDR2 YYEEEE. This CDR3 has 18 amino acids. The chain's CDR3 is CASSLAREPFSGANVLTF. The DNA of the CDR3 is TGTGCCAGCAGCTTAGCGAGGGAACCCTTCTCTGGGGCCAACGTCCTGACTTTC.

The chain links TRBV2 to TRBJ1-1; 7 nucleotides match TRBD1. Trimming took 6 bases from V and 7 from J; bases not matched to a gene: 2. The germline CDR1 and CDR2 sequences are SNHLY and FYNNEI. CDR3 length: 11 residues. CDR3 amino acids: CASRWTGEAFF. DNA for the CDR3: TGTGCCAGCAGGTGGACAGGTGAAGCTTTCTTT.

This clone was counted a few times. The chain combines TRBV28 with TRBJ1-1, with 8 bases identical to TRBD1. V gave up 5 bases and J gave up 5 bases; unmatched junction bases: 7. Germline CDR1 is MDHEN and CDR2 is SYDVKM. The CDR3 sequence is 14 residues long. The CDR3 reads CASSSRGLRTEAFF. CDR3 nucleotides: TGTGCCAGCAGTAGCAGGGGGCTGCGAACTGAAGCTTTCTTT.

This chain connects TRBV5-5 to TRBJ1-6; no clear D. V gave up 0 bases and J gave up 7 bases, with 14 bases separating them. CDR3 length equals 16 residues. CDR1 and CDR2 (germline): SGHKS, YYEKEE (reference sequence). The CDR3 spells CASSLGPTRVNSPLHF. The CDR3, as DNA: TGTGCCAGCAGCTTGGGGCCCACGAGGGTGAATTCACCCCTCCACTTT.

The rearrangement links TRBV27 to TRBJ2-7, with no clear D. The CDR3 has 12 residues. V was cut by 2 bases and J by 2 bases, with 4 bases left in between. Germline CDR1 is MNHEY and CDR2 is SMNVEV (reference sequence). CDR3 in DNA: TGTGCCAGCAGTTTAAATACCTACGAGCAGTACTTC. The encoded protein is CASSLNTYEQYF.